This TCR beta chain was retrieved from a study of cytomegalovirus exposure and HLA in healthy donors. Study-wide background: There were several hundred genotyped donors. Of these, 81% fell in the genetic ancestry cluster associated with self-reported Caucasian donors.

This CDR3 contains 15 residues. Germline V gives CDR1 KGHSH, CDR2 LQKENI. Germline trimming cut 5 bases from V and 1 base from J; bases unmatched to any gene: 5. Findings and limits, study-wide: As a later analysis revealed, most CMV-associated TCR beta chains appeared HLA-restricted.

The donors comprised healthy bone marrow donors. About this clone: Antigen specificity is unknown.

PCR amplification relied on 60 Vbeta primers (plus 13 Jbeta primers). Sequencing was performed with immunoSEQ multiplex PCR; in TCRdb, only in-frame clones are kept and a portion is missing. Here the sample spans over 100,000 clones, approximately 70% being singletons. The sample consisted of PBMCs. The chain recombines TRBV18 with TRBJ1-1, with 9 bases matching TRBD1. This TCR derives from a man in his forties in good health and CMV-seronegative. This CDR3 reads CASSAGQGQNTEAFF. CDR3 DNA: TGTGCCAGCTCAGCAGGACAGGGGCAGAACACTGAAGCTTTCTTT.